Sequencing of this TCR beta chain was carried out in a study of blood T cell repertoires in COVID-19. Study at large: In each case, the material was cDNA or gDNA derived from T cells, B-cell-depleted T cells, or PBMCs.

The CDR3 loop spans 14 amino acids. Trimming cost V 5 bases and J 0 bases, with 10 bases left between them. Per the germline V gene, CDR1 is SEHNR and CDR2 is FQNEAQ (reference sequence). This study enrolled people aged about 18 to 100 from approximately 24 US geographic areas. Data came from immunoSEQ multiplex PCR; TCRdb stores just in-frame clones and leaves some out. The sample has a few hundred thousand clones, 70% to 90% seen once. The sequencing input was PBMCs or T cells enriched from blood (not recorded which). This sequence originates from a woman aged 45-60 years who had been exposed to COVID-19. The chain recombines TRBV7-9 with TRBJ1-2; D not resolved. The CDR3 reads CASSLPVANYGYTF. In nucleotides, the CDR3 is TGTGCCAGCAGCCTCCCGGTAGCTAACTATGGCTACACCTTC.